Listed here is a single T cell receptor beta chain. Antigen: not known. Each sample yielded at least 6 million isolated PBMCs. Primed by a sample-barcoded 5' primer and a J-beta primer mix, a second PCR proceeded for 7 to 11 cycles. Unique molecular identifiers of 12 random nucleotides labeled each cDNA. TCRdb re-derived calls from the 5' RACE reads in MiXCR, one entry per CDR3 protein. Of 700,000 or so distinct CDR3 sequences detected, 40% to 50% appear once; the ten largest clones hold roughly 30%. The data derive from a study of blood T cells in healthy people across ages. CDR1 GTSNPN and CDR2 SVGIG come from the germline V gene (reference sequence). This CDR3 has 15 residues. The V end lost 3 bases, the J end lost 2 bases, and 15 bases lay between the germline ends. Overall study findings and caveats: Naive CD4+ cell counts and diversity both ran higher in long-lived than in aged donors. With age, beta diversity per million T cells declined roughly linearly, significantly by 40 to 50.

The chain links TRBV30 to TRBJ2-3; either TRBD1 or TRBD2 may supply D (5 bases each). The sequence came from a man older than 75 in good health. The sample comprised blood. The CDR3 region has the DNA TGTGCCTGGAGCTCGGGACGAACATTCACAGATACGCAGTATTTT. This sequence encodes CAWSSGRTFTDTQYF.